Sequencing of this T cell receptor (beta chain) was carried out in a study of cytomegalovirus exposure and HLA in healthy donors. Notes on the study in general: Among donors in an Asian-associated ancestry cluster, a later analysis reportedly found fewer N-insertions than the approximately 670-donor mean. CMV serostatus was the only recorded immune exposure for donors.

Amplification used 60 Vbeta primers and 13 Jbeta primers. Here immunoSEQ multiplex PCR was the method, and the copy in TCRdb shows in-frame clones only, minus some. The table shows hundreds of thousands of clones, with roughly 83% occurring only once. Trimming at V came to 4 bases and at J to 8 bases, leaving 5 bases not matched to a gene. Germline V lookup: CDR1 SGHTA, CDR2 FQGNSA. CDR3 size: 13 residues. On this clone: The antigen remains undetermined.

Sequencing was performed on PBMCs. This sequence was found in a boy under 10 years old in good health and CMV-seronegative. The rearrangement links TRBV7-2 to TRBJ1-2; 9 bases map to TRBD1. The CDR3 sequence is CASSYGTGRGYTF. DNA of the CDR3: TGTGCCAGCAGCTACGGGACAGGGAGAGGCTACACCTTC.